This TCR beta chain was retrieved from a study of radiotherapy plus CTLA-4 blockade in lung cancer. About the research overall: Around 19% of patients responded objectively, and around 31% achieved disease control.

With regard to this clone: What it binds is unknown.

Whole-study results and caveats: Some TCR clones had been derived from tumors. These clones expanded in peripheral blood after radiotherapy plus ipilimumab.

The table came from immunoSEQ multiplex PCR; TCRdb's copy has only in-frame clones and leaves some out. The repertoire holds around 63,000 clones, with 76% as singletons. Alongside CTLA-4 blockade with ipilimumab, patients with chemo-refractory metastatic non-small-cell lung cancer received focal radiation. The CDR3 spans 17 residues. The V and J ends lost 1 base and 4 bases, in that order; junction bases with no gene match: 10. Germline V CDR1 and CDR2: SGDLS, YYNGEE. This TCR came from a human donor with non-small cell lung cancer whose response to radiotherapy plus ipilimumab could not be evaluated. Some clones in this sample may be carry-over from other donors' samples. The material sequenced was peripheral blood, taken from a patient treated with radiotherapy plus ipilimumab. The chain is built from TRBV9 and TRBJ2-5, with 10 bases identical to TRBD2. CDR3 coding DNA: TGTGCCAGCAGCGTAAGCGGGGGGGCGGGTCTCTCAGAGACCCAGTACTTC. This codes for CASSVSGGAGLSETQYF.